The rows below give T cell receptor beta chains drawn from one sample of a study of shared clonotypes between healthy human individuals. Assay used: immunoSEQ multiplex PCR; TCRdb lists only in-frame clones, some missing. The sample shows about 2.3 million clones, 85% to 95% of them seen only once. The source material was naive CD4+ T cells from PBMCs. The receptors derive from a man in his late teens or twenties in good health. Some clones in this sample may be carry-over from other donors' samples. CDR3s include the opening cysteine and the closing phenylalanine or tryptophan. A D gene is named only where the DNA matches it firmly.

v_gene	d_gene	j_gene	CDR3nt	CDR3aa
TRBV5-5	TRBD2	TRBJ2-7	TGTGCCAGCAGCGTGGGACTAGCGGGAGTAGAAACCCGCTACGAGCAGTACTTC	CASSVGLAGVETRYEQYF
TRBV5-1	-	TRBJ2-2	TGCGCCAGCCGACAGGATCCTACCGGGGAGCTGTTTTTT	CASRQDPTGELFF
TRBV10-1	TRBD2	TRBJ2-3	TGCGCCAGCAGTGAATTGCGGGAGGCGGGTACGCAGTATTTT	CASSELREAGTQYF
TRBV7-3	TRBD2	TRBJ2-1	TGTGCCAGCAGCTCCCCCCGGGCTAGCGGGAGCAATGAGCAGTTCTTC	CASSSPRASGSNEQFF
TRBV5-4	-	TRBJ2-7	TGTGCCAGCAGCTCGGTATTGGGACGACGCGAGCAGTACTTC	CASSSVLGRREQYF
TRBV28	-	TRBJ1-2	TGTGCCAGCAGGTCCGCGGGCGAGGTGTTTGATGGCTACACCTTC	CASRSAGEVFDGYTF
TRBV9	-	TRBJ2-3	TGTGCCAGCAGCCCGCCAGCAACAGATACGCAGTATTTT	CASSPPATDTQYF
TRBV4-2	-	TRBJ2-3	TGTGCCAGCAGCCAAGAGGGCGTCCCTTCGGGGGATACGCAGTATTTT	CASSQEGVPSGDTQYF
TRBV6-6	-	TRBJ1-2	TGTGCCAGCAGTTCTAGGGAGGGCTATGGCTACACCTTC	CASSSREGYGYTF
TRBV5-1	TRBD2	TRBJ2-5	TGCGCCAGCAGCTTGTCGACTAGCGGGAGCCCAACTCAAGAGACCCAGTACTTC	CASSLSTSGSPTQETQYF